This TCR beta chain was found in a study of vaccination and CD4 T cells after COVID-19. Study as a whole: Nasal swab PCR identified SARS-CoV-2 in the convalescent patients, of whom nine were mild and one severe. The cells in question were stimulated using overlapping spike peptides derived from SARS-CoV-2, HCoV-NL63, HCoV-OC43 and HCoV-229E.

The sample's treatment: roughly nine-day PBMC culture with coronavirus spike peptide pools or control peptides (ViraFEST assay). This CDR3 has 17 residues. Per germline, CDR1 MDHEN and CDR2 SYDVKM. Unmatched junction bases numbered 7, after V lost 4 bases and J lost 0 bases. The count of this clonotype is one. Its specificity is unknown. The Oncomine TCR Beta short-read assay was applied to DNA of cultured CD4+ T cells. TCRdb re-analysed the PCR reads in MiXCR, keeping a single row per CDR3 protein. The sample yields about 17,000 distinct CDR3 sequences, about 61% seen once. Findings and caveats of the study: Recorded median SARS-CoV-2-reactive clonotype numbers increased from about 20 to 38 without reaching significance.

The sample comprised CD4+ T cells from blood, cultured in vitro. The chain recombines TRBV28 with TRBJ2-1, with 9 bases identical to TRBD1. This TCR was recovered from a human donor who had recovered from COVID-19. This CDR3 reads CASSSPGQGSSYNEQFF. The CDR3, as DNA: TGTGCCAGCAGTTCCCCGGGACAGGGAAGCTCCTACAATGAGCAGTTCTTC.